The rows below give T cell receptor beta chains drawn from one sample of a study of cytomegalovirus exposure and HLA in healthy donors. Repertoires were generated with immunoSEQ multiplex PCR, while TCRdb's copy carries only in-frame clones and drops some. The data hold 150,000 to 200,000 clones, with around 68% observed a single time. Sequenced: PBMCs. Receptors were obtained from a woman aged 40 to 50 in good health and CMV-seropositive. Each CDR3 is given with its conserved first and last residue. The D gene is left open where the match is weak. Some rows have no size entry. The others give once, few or many, or a class for an expanded clone.

V	J	size	D	DNA	CDR3
TRBV6-1	TRBJ2-7	few	TRBD1	TGTGCCAGCACCCCCGGGACAGGGGGCCGCGAGCAGTACTTC	CASTPGTGGREQYF
TRBV28	TRBJ1-2	.	.	TGTGCCAGCAGTTTGGGCCTGCAGGGGAACTATGGCTACACCTTC	CASSLGLQGNYGYTF
TRBV5-4	TRBJ2-3	.	TRBD1	TGTGCCAGCAGCCGGGACAGGGGGTTCACAGATACGCAGTATTTT	CASSRDRGFTDTQYF
TRBV2	TRBJ1-2	.	TRBD1	TGTGCCAGCAGCGGGACAGGGGGAAGCTATGGCTACACCTTC	CASSGTGGSYGYTF
TRBV5-6	TRBJ2-6	.	TRBD2	TGTGCCAGCAGCGTATTTCACGGGGGGTCTGGGGCCAACGTCCTGACTTTC	CASSVFHGGSGANVLTF
TRBV5-1	TRBJ2-5	.	TRBD2	TGCGCCAGCAGCTTGGCTCTAGCGGGGGCCGGGGAAGAGACCCAGTACTTC	CASSLALAGAGEETQYF
TRBV7-9	TRBJ2-3	.	.	TGTGCCAGCAGCTCGACACCAGATACGCAGTATTTT	CASSSTPDTQYF
TRBV7-6	TRBJ2-1	.	TRBD2	TGTGCCAGCAGCTCCGCTCTAGCGGGGGTCCAGGTCAGGACCTACAATGAGCAGTTCTTC	CASSSALAGVQVRTYNEQFF
TRBV5-1	TRBJ1-2	.	TRBD1	TGCGCCAGCAGTTTAGGGGGCAACTATGGCTACACCTTC	CASSLGGNYGYTF
TRBV2	TRBJ1-1	.	.	TGTGCCAGCAGTTTAACCCGGGGTAACACTGAAGCTTTCTTT	CASSLTRGNTEAFF
TRBV9	TRBJ2-2	.	TRBD2	TGTGCCAGCAGCCCGGGACTAGCGGGATCGAACACCGGGGAGCTGTTTTTT	CASSPGLAGSNTGELFF
TRBV6-5	TRBJ1-2	.	.	TGTGCCAGTAAAACTTACTATGGCTACACCTTC	CASKTYYGYTF
TRBV7-3	TRBJ2-2	.	.	TGTGCCAGCAGCTTTTTGGGGGCGGGGAACACCGGGGAGCTGTTTTTT	CASSFLGAGNTGELFF
TRBV5-1	TRBJ1-5	.	TRBD1	TGCGCCAGCAGCCCGACAGGGGAAAGCAATCAGCCCCAGCATTTT	CASSPTGESNQPQHF
TRBV4-1	TRBJ1-2	.	.	TGCGCCAGCAGCCAAGATACAGGATACGGCTACACCTTC	CASSQDTGYGYTF
TRBV6-6	TRBJ1-2	few	TRBD1	TGTGCCAGCACCAGCGGGACAGGGGGCTATGGCTATGGCTACCCCTTC	CASTSGTGGYGYGYPF
TRBV4-1	TRBJ2-1	.	TRBD2	TGCGCCAGCAGCCAAGATCGACTAGCGGGAGGAGCGGATGAGCAGTTCTTC	CASSQDRLAGGADEQFF
TRBV7-2	TRBJ2-4	.	.	TGTGCCAGCAGCTTAGAGGGGCCAACCGGGAACATTCAGTACTTC	CASSLEGPTGNIQYF
TRBV4-3	TRBJ1-2	.	.	TGCGCCAGCAGCCAAGACCGGGGTTTGGGAGTACTATCTAACTATGGCTACCCCTTC	CASSQDRGLGVLSNYGYPF
TRBV28	TRBJ2-7	few	.	TGTGCCAGCAGGGGAGCATTGGGGGGCGAGCAGTACTTC	CASRGALGGEQYF
TRBV4-2	TRBJ2-7	.	TRBD1	TGTGCCAGCAGCCAAGACAGGGGGTTAGGCGAGCAGTACTTC	CASSQDRGLGEQYF
TRBV7-3	TRBJ2-1	.	TRBD2	TGTGCCAGCAGCTTAGGGCTAGCGGGGAACAATGAGCAGTTCTTC	CASSLGLAGNNEQFF
TRBV9	TRBJ2-1	once	.	TGTGCCAGCAGCTCACGGGGGGCTTCCTACAATGAGCAGTTCTTC	CASSSRGASYNEQFF
TRBV28	TRBJ1-2	.	TRBD1	TGTGCCAGCAGTGACGGACAGGGGTTCAATGGCTACACCTTC	CASSDGQGFNGYTF
TRBV6-5	TRBJ1-4	.	.	TGTGCCAGCACCCAACGGGGGAGCGGTGGTGAAAAACTGTTTTTT	CASTQRGSGGEKLFF
TRBV18	TRBJ2-7	.	TRBD1	TGTGCCAGCTCACCGGGACAGGACTACGAGCAGTACTTC	CASSPGQDYEQYF
TRBV6-1	TRBJ2-4	.	.	TGTGCCAGCAGTGAAGCGCCGAGGCCGGGACAAACATTTTCCAAAAACATTCAGTACTTC	CASSEAPRPGQTFSKNIQYF
TRBV10-3	TRBJ1-1	.	.	TGTGCCATCAGTGAGTCGACTCAGGCGGGAGATCCTGAAGCTTTCTTT	CAISESTQAGDPEAFF
TRBV5-1	TRBJ1-3	few	.	TGCGCCAGCAGCTTGACAGGGACTGGAAACACCATATATTTT	CASSLTGTGNTIYF
TRBV5-5	TRBJ2-7	.	.	TGTGCCAGCAGCTTAGCGAGCTCCTACGAGCAGTACTTC	CASSLASSYEQYF
TRBV6-5	TRBJ1-3	.	.	TGTGCCAGCAGTTATGACGGACTGGAGGGAAACACCATATATTTT	CASSYDGLEGNTIYF
TRBV19	TRBJ1-2	.	.	TGTGCCAGTACGGAGGGCCCCGCAGACCTTTATGGCTACACCTTC	CASTEGPADLYGYTF
TRBV6-1	TRBJ2-5	.	.	TGTGCCAGCAGTGCGGCGGAAGAGACCCAGTACTTC	CASSAAEETQYF
TRBV4-3	TRBJ1-1	.	.	TGCGCCAGCAACGAAGGGGCAGGCTATAACACTGAAGCTTTCTTT	CASNEGAGYNTEAFF
TRBV15	TRBJ1-5	.	TRBD1	TGTGCCACCAGCAAGGACAGGGGAGCGGATCAGCCCCAGCATTTT	CATSKDRGADQPQHF
TRBV6-1	TRBJ2-1	few	TRBD1	TGTGCCAGCAGTGCGAGGGACAGTGGATCGGGTGAGCAGTTCTTC	CASSARDSGSGEQFF
TRBV5-4	TRBJ2-3	once	TRBD2	TGTGCCAGCAGCCTGACTAGCGGGAGCACAGATACGCAGTATTTT	CASSLTSGSTDTQYF